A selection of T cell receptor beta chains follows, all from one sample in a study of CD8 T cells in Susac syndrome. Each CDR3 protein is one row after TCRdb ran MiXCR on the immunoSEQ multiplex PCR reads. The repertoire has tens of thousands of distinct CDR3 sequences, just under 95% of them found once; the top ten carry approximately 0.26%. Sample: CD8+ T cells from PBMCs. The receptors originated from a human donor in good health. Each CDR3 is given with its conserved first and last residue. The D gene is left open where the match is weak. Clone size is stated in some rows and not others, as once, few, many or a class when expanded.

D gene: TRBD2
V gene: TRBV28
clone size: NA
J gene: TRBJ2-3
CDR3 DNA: TGTGCCAGCAGTTGGGGGGCTAGCGGGACCACAGATACGCAGTATTTT
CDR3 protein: CASSWGASGTTDTQYF

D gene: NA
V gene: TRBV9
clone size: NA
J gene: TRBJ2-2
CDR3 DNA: TGTGCCAGCAGCGTCGGGGGCCTCACCGGGGAGCTGTTTTTT
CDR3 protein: CASSVGGLTGELFF

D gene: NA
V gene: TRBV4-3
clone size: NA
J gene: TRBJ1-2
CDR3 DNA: TGCGCCAGCAGCCAAGGCAGACGGGGCTCGGGCTATGGCTACACCTTC
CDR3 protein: CASSQGRRGSGYGYTF

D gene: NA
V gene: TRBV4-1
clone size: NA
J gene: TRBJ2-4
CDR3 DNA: TGCGCCAGCAGCCAAGGGTTGGAGATAGCCAAAAACATTCAGTACTTC
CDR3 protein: CASSQGLEIAKNIQYF

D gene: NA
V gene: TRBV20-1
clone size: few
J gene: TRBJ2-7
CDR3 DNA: TGCAGTGCACTCGGACTTTCTTCCTACGAGCAGTACTTC
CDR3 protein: CSALGLSSYEQYF

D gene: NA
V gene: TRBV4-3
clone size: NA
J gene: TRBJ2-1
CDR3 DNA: TGCGCCAGCAGCCAAGAAGGCGGGATCTCCTACAATGAGCAGTTCTTC
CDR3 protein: CASSQEGGISYNEQFF

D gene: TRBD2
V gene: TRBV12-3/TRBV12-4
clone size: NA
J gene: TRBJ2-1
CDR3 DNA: TGTGCCAGCAGTTTAGCTAGCGGGAGCAATGAGCAGTTCTTC
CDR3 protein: CASSLASGSNEQFF

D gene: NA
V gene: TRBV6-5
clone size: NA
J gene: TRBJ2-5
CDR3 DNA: TGTGCCAGCAGAAACGCGCAAGGAGAGACCCAGTACTTC
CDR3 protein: CASRNAQGETQYF

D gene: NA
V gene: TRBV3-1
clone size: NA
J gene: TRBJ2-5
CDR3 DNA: TGTGCCAGCAGCCAAGATTTCGGCCCCTCCAGGGTCACCCAAGAGACCCAGTACTTC
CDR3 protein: CASSQDFGPSRVTQETQYF

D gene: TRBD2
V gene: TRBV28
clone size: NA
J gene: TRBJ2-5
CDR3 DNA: TGTGCCAGCAGCCCACTAGCGGGAGGGGCGAGAGAGACCCAGTACTTC
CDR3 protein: CASSPLAGGARETQYF

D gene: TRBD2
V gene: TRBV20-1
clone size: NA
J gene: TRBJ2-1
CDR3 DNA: TGCAGTGCCCCCGGCGGGGGCTCCTACAATGAGCAGTTCTTC
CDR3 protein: CSAPGGGSYNEQFF

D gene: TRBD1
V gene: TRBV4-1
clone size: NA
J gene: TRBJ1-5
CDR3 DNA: TGCGCCAGCAGCCAAGTCGGGACAGGGTATCAGCCCCAGCATTTT
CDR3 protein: CASSQVGTGYQPQHF

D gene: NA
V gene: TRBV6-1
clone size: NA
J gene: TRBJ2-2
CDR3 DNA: TGTGCCAGCAGCCAGACCGGGGAGCTGTTTTTT
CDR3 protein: CASSQTGELFF

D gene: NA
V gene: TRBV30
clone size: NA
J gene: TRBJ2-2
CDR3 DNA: TGTGCCTGGAGGGGGACGACCGGGGAGCTGTTTTTT
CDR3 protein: CAWRGTTGELFF

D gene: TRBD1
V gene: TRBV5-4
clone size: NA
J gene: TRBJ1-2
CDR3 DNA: TGTGCCAGCAGCTTGGGACAGGGGGATGGCTACACCTTC
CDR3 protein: CASSLGQGDGYTF

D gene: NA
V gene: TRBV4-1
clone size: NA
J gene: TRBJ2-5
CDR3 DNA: TGCGCCAGCAGCCAAGGTCAAGGTTTCGAGACCCAGTACTTC
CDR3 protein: CASSQGQGFETQYF

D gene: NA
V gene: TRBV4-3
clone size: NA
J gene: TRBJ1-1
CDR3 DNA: TGCGCCAGCAGCCAGGTGTGGGGGGTCTCTGAAGCTTTCTTT
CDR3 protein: CASSQVWGVSEAFF

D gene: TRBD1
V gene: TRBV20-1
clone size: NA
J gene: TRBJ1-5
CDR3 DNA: TGCAGTGCTAGACCGACAGGGCATAGCAATCAGCCCCAGCATTTT
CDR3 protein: CSARPTGHSNQPQHF

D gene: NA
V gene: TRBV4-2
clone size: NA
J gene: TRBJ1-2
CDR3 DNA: TGTGCCAGCAGTCCCGATATTAGGGGAGGGGATGGCTACACCTTC
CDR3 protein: CASSPDIRGGDGYTF

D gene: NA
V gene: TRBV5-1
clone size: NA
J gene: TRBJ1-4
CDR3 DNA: TGCGCCAGCAGCTTGGAGCACACTAATGAAAAACTGTTTTTT
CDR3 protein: CASSLEHTNEKLFF

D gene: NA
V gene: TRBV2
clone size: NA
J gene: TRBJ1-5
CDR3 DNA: TGTGCCAGCAGTACCAATCAGCCCCAGCATTTT
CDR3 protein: CASSTNQPQHF

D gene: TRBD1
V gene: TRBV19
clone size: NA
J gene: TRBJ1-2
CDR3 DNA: TGTGCCAGTAGTACGACCGGGACAGGAGGCTACACCTTC
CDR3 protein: CASSTTGTGGYTF

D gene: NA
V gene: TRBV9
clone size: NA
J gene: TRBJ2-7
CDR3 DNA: TGTGCCAGCAGCGTAGCGGAGGCGAGCTACGAGCAGTACTTC
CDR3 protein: CASSVAEASYEQYF

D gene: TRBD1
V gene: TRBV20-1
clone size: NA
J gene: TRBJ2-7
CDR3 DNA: TGCAGTGCTAGAGATTCAGCCCCAATTCCGGGACAGGGATTCGGGCAGTACTTC
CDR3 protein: CSARDSAPIPGQGFGQYF

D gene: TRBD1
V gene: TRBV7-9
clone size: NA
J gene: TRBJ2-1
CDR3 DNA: TGTGCCAGCAGGAGTGGGACAGGGTGGCATGAGCAGTTCTTC
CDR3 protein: CASRSGTGWHEQFF

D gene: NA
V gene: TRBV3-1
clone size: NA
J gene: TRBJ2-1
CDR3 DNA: TGTGCCAGCAGCCAAGAGGGGGGACTGCAGAGCTCCTACAATGAGCAGTTCTTC
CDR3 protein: CASSQEGGLQSSYNEQFF

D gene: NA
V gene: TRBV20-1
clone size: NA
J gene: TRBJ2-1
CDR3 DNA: TGCAGTGCTAGAGATCAGAGGGGAAGCTCCTACAATGAGCAGTTCTTC
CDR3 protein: CSARDQRGSSYNEQFF

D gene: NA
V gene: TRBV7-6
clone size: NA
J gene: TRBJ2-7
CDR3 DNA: TGTGCCAGCAGCTTAGGACCCTCTATGAACTACGAGCAGTACTTC
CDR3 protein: CASSLGPSMNYEQYF

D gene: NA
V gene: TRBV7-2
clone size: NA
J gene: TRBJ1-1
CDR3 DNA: TGTGCCAGCAGCCCTCGGGCGACCGAAGCTTTCTTT
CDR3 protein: CASSPRATEAFF

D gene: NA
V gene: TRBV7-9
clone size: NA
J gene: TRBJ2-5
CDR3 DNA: TGTGCCAGCATAGGATCCGGGGAGACCCAGTACTTC
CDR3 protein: CASIGSGETQYF

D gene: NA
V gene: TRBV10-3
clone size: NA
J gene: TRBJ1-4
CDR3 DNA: TGTGCCATCAGTGAGCCAACTCCTTTAGGGGGACGCAATGAAAAACTGTTTTTT
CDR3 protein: CAISEPTPLGGRNEKLFF

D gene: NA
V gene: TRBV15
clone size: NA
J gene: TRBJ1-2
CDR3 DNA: TGTGCCACCAGCAGAAGAGTGGATCCAGCGGGCCCGAGAGGTGGCTACACCTTC
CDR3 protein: CATSRRVDPAGPRGGYTF

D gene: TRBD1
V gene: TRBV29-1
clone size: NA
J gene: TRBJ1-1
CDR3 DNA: TGCAGCGTTGAAGATCTTGGGACAGGGAACACTGAAGTTTTCTTT
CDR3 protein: CSVEDLGTGNTEVFF

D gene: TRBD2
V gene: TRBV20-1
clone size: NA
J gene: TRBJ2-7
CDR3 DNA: TGCAGTGCTCTTAGCGGGGCTGACTACGAGCAGTACTTC
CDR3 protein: CSALSGADYEQYF

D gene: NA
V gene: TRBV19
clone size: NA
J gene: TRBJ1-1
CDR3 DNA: TGTGCCAGTAGTATGGCAGGCTATGCTGAAGCTTTCTTT
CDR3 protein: CASSMAGYAEAFF

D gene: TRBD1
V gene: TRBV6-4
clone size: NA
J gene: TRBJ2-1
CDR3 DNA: TGTGCCAGCAGCCCCTTGACAGGGATACCCTACAATGAGCAGTTCTTC
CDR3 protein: CASSPLTGIPYNEQFF

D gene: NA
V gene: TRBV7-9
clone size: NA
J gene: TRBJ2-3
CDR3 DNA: TGTGCCAGCAGCACCGCCCCCAGCGGAGGCACAGATACGCAGTATTTT
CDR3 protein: CASSTAPSGGTDTQYF

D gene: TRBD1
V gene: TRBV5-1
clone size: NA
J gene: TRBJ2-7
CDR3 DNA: TGCGCCAGCAGCACCGGGACAGGGGTTCGGGACGAGCAGTACTTC
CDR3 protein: CASSTGTGVRDEQYF

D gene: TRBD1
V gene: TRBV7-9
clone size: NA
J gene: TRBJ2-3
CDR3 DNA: TGTGCCAGCAGCCCACAGGGGCTGGGCGGGCAGACGCAGTATTTT
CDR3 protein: CASSPQGLGGQTQYF

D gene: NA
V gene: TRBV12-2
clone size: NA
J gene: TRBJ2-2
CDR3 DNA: TGTGCAAGTCGTCCTCGGGTAGTCGGGGACACCGGGGAGCTGTTTTTT
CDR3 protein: CASRPRVVGDTGELFF

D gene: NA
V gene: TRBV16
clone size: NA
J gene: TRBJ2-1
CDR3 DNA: TGTGCCAGCAGCCAAATTGAACAGGGGACTTCCAATGAGCAGTTCTTC
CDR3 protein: CASSQIEQGTSNEQFF

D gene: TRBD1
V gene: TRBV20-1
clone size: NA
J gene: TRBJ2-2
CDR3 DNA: TGCAGTGCTACATACGGACAGGGAGGCACCGGGGAGCTGTTTTTT
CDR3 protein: CSATYGQGGTGELFF

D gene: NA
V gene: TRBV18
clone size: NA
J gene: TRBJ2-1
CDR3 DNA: TGTGCCAGCTCACCACGGGACCGGGAGAAGCTGTTCTTC
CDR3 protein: CASSPRDREKLFF

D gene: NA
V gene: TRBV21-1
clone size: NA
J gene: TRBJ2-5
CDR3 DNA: TGTGCCAGCAGCAATGGCGGTGGGTCGGGGACCCAGTACTTC
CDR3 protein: CASSNGGGSGTQYF

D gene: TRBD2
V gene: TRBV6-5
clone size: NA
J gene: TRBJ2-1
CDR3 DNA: TGTGCCAGCAGTCCGACTAGCGGGGATTACAATGAGCAGTTCTTC
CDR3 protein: CASSPTSGDYNEQFF

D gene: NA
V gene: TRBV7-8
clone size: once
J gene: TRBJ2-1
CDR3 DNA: TGTGCCAGCAGCGACGGATGGGTTGAGCAGTTCTTC
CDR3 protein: CASSDGWVEQFF

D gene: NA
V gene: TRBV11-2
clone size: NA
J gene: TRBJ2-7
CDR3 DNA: TGTGCTAGCAGCTTAGACCAGGGGCCCTACGAGCAGTACTTC
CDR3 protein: CASSLDQGPYEQYF

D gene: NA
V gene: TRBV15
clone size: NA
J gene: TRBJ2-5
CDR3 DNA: TGTGCCACCAGTCGTAACCTAGGAGGAGAGACCCAGTACTTC
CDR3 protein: CATSRNLGGETQYF

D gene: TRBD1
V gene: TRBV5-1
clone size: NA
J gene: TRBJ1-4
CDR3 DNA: TGCGCCAGCAGCTCCGGGACAGGGTTTAATGAAAAACTGTTTTTT
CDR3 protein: CASSSGTGFNEKLFF

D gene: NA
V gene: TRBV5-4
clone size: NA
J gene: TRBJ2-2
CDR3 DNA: TGTGCCAGCAGATCCGGGACATACACCGGGGAGCTGTTTTTT
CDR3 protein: CASRSGTYTGELFF

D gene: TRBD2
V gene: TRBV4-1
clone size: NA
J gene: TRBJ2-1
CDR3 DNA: TGCGCCAGCAGCGAAGCGGGGAGCGACTACAATGAGCAGTTCTTC
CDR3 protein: CASSEAGSDYNEQFF

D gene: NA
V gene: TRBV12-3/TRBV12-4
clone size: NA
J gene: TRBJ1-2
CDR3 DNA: TGTGCCAGCAGCCCAATCACGGGAGGGGAGGGCTACACCTTC
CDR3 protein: CASSPITGGEGYTF

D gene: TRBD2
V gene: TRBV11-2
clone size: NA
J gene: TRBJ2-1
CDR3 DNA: TGTGCCAGCAGCTACCCCAGAGAGCCGGGACTAGCGGGAGTCAGCCAAGGGAATGAGCAGTTCTTC
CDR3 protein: CASSYPREPGLAGVSQGNEQFF